This TCR beta chain came from a study of metastatic and nonmetastatic thyroid tumors. Thyroid surgery took place with no prior treatment in any patient. Using MiXCR, TCRdb re-called clones from the PCR reads. This sample has some 16,000 clones, with about 13% found just once. The CDR3 sequence is 14 residues long. Trimming took 4 bases from V and 5 from J; bases not matched to a gene: 7. The germline CDR1 and CDR2 sequences are SGHDT and YYEEEE. The source of this sequence is a female donor with papillary thyroid cancer or a benign thyroid nodule (not recorded which). Some clones in this sample may be carry-over from other donors' samples. The chain uses TRBV5-6 and TRBJ2-7; 9 bases match TRBD1. Material for sequencing was blood. CDR3 DNA sequence: TGTGCCAGCAGCCCCGGGACAGGGCTCGACGAGCAGTACTTC. Translating gives CASSPGTGLDEQYF.